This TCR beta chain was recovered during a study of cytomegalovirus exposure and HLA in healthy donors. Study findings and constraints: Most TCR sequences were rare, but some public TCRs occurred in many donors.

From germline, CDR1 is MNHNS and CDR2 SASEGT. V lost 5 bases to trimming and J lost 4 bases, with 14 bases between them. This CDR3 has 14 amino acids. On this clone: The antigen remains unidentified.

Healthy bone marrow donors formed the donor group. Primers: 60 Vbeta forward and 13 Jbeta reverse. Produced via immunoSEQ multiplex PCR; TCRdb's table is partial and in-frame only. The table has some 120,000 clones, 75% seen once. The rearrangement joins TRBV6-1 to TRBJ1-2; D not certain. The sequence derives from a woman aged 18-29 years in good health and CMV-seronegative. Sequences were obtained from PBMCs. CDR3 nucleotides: TGTGCCAGCAGTATTGCTCAGTCTTCCTATGGCTACACCTTC. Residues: CASSIAQSSYGYTF.